This T cell receptor beta chain was retrieved from a study of control samples from healthy donors and cancer patients (dated by TCRdb to 2018 to 2021). From its cysteine to its phenylalanine, the CDR3 spans 12 amino acids. The DNA shown is the 36-base CDR3, in frame from base 1. V was cut back by 5 bases and J by 8 bases, leaving a gap of 15 bases between them. The germline V gene gives CDR1 as SQVTM and CDR2 as ANQGSEA. Library preparation employed the immunoSEQ multiplex PCR assay. The immuneACCESS repertoire file appears here via TCRdb, limited to in-frame rearrangements. These files lack a portion of the clones; in checked studies, under half of the deficit traces to unresolved V genes, and the cause of the others is not known. The sample yields around 250,000 clones; about four fifths were counted once. Approximately 12% of the sample belongs to the ten largest clones. Regarding this clone: Its antigen remains undetermined. No per-base quality is available; no much larger clone lies one base away.

The chain is assembled from TRBV29-1 and TRBJ1-2, with a tentative D gene TRBD1 over 5 matching bases. This clonotype was sampled from a woman aged 55-69 years with lung cancer. The sequencing sample was made of PBMCs. The sequenced DNA: TGCAGCGTTCGGCCGGGGGATCGAGGCTACACCTTC. The encoded protein is CSVRPGDRGYTF. Full variable domain (CDR3 extended with the reference TRBV29-1 and TRBJ1-2 proteins): SAVISQKPSRDICQRGTSLTIQCQVDSQVTMMFWYRQQPGQSLTLIATANQGSEATYESGFVIDKFPISRPNLTFSTLTVSNMSPEDSSIYLCSVRPGDRGYTFGSGTRLTVV.